The present entry profiles one TCR beta chain with its context. The antigen is undetermined. Investigators reverse transcribed all isolated RNA, so they sequenced expressed TCRB transcripts. Approximately 3.6 million reads, on average, came from each naive, central memory and regulatory T cell sample. The method was immunoSEQ multiplex PCR; TCRdb's version includes in-frame clones alone and lacks a portion of them. The profile shows over 150,000 clones, under 13% of them singletons. This record comes from a study of beta chain features in type 1 diabetes. The V and J ends lost 8 bases and 10 bases respectively, with 25 bases between them. This CDR3 has 15 amino acids. CDR1 MDHEN and CDR2 SYDVKM come from the germline V gene. Study-level findings and limits: Shortening of TCRB CDR3s, moderate but significant, appeared in all four CD4+ subsets of Type 1 diabetes patients.

The chain is built from TRBV28 and TRBJ2-3, with D possibly TRBD2 on 6 matching bases. The specimen sequenced was central memory CD4+ T cells from blood. The clonotype originates from a man aged 25-45 years with type 1 diabetes. The CDR3 region has the DNA TGTGCCAGCCGTCCGAGCGACGGAACTAGCAACGCGCAGTATTTT. Translation gives CASRPSDGTSNAQYF.